These 17 T cell receptor beta chains came from one sample sequenced in a study of blood T cells in healthy people across ages. The authors ran a second PCR of about 7 to 12 cycles using a sample-barcoded 5' primer and a J-beta primer mix. TCRdb reprocessed the 5' RACE reads via MiXCR and lists one record per CDR3 protein. In the table there are hundreds of thousands of distinct CDR3 sequences, 40% to 50% of which are singletons. Specimen: blood. The source is a man in his sixties in good health.

In the case of this clonotype: A much larger clone differs by one base, so this may be a read error. The V gene is TRBV14, the J gene TRBJ2-1; D might be TRBD2 (6 bases). Gene TRBJ2-7 matches the end of the DNA better, so the J call may be wrong. The length of the CDR3 is 14 residues. The germline V gene has CDR1 SGHDN and CDR2 FVKESK. In DNA, the CDR3 is TGTGCCAGCAGCCATAGCGGTTCCTACAATGAGCAGTACTTC. Protein: CASSHSGSYNEQYF.

The rearrangement uses TRBV7-9 and TRBJ2-5, with TRBD1 identical over 12 bases. V trimming: 4 bases; J trimming: 2 bases; junction bases outside the gene matches: 17. This CDR3 is built from 20 residues. Germline lookup yields CDR1 SEHNR and CDR2 FQNEAQ (reference sequence). DNA of the CDR3: TGTGCCAGCAGCTCCGATTACCGGGACAGGGGGCAAATTTATCAAGAGACCCAGTACTTC. Translating it yields CASSSDYRDRGQIYQETQYF. Variable domain in full (rest from reference TRBV7-9 and TRBJ2-5): DTGVSQNPRHKITKRGQNVTFRCDPISEHNRLYWYRQTLGQGPEFLTYFQNEAQLEKSRLLSDRFSAERPKGSFSTLEIQRTEQGDSAMYLCASSSDYRDRGQIYQETQYFGPGTRLLVL.

This clonotype was counted at least ten times. This chain links TRBV7-2 with TRBJ2-7; 7 nucleotides line up with TRBD1. This CDR3 has 14 amino acids. With 5 bases clipped from V and 3 bases from J, the junction kept 7 bases outside the gene matches. Germline V CDR1 and CDR2: SGHTA, FQGNSA. DNA for the CDR3: TGTGCCAGCAGCCGGGACAGTCAAAACTACGAGCAGTACTTC. Protein sequence: CASSRDSQNYEQYF.

The table lists this clonotype with a few counts. This may be a read error, as it is one base from a much larger clone. The chain couples TRBV27 to TRBJ2-1, with a weak D call TRBD2 (6 bases). The germline gives CDR1 MNHEY, CDR2 SMNVEV (reference sequence). With 6 bases removed from V and 8 bases from J, the gap between germline ends came to 23 bases. This CDR3 is built from 16 residues. CDR3 sequence: CASSPGTQGGLDEQFF. The CDR3 DNA reads as TGTGCCAGCAGCCCCGGGACCCAAGGAGGGCTGGATGAGCAGTTCTTC.

V is TRBV6-2 or TRBV6-3 and J is TRBJ2-5; 9 nucleotides match TRBD1. This CDR3 has 14 residues. Germline V gene sequence: CDR1 MNHEY, CDR2 SVGEGT. The J segment lost 5 bases and the V segment lost 6 bases, leaving 7 bases of the junction unmatched. CDR3 in amino acids: CASRKQGAVETQYF. The CDR3 DNA is TGTGCCAGCAGGAAACAGGGGGCCGTGGAGACCCAGTACTTC.

The chain links TRBV20-1 to TRBJ2-3; tentatively, D is TRBD1 or TRBD2 (5 bases each). Germline values: CDR1 DFQATT, CDR2 SNEGSKA (reference sequence). V lost 1 base, J lost 3 bases, and 14 bases lay in between. The CDR3 has 15 residues. CDR3 region: CSARGQGWGTDTQYF. CDR3 sequence (DNA): TGCAGTGCTAGAGGTCAGGGCTGGGGGACAGATACGCAGTATTTT.

V usage is TRBV20-1 and J usage is TRBJ2-3, with 10 bases aligning to TRBD2. The CDR3 has 15 residues. Germline V CDR1 and CDR2: DFQATT, SNEGSKA (reference sequence). J was trimmed by 1 base and V by 4 bases; bases with no gene match: 5. CDR3 amino acids: CSATAGGRGTDTQYF. The CDR3 bases are TGCAGTGCTACAGCGGGGGGGCGTGGCACAGATACGCAGTATTTT.

V gene TRBV6-6 combines with J gene TRBJ2-3, with D possibly being TRBD1 (6 bases). The CDR3 is 15 amino acids. Trimming cost V 6 bases and J 0 bases, with 13 bases left between them. Germline V gene lookup returns CDR1 MNHNY and CDR2 SVGAGI (reference sequence). CDR3 coding DNA: TGTGCCAGCAGCCCTGGACAGACAAGCACAGATACGCAGTATTTT. This encodes CASSPGQTSTDTQYF.

Here the CDR3 DNA reads TGCGCCAGCCGACCTTGGGAGGGTTACAATGAGCAGTTCTTC. As protein: CASRPWEGYNEQFF. This sequence joins TRBV5-1 and TRBJ2-1, with TRBD2 matching over 7 bases. The CDR3 totals 14 residues. The V gene end was trimmed by 7 bases and the J gene end by 4 bases; junction bases not matched to a gene: 8. Germline CDR1 SGHRS, CDR2 YFSETQ. Using reference TRBV5-1 and TRBJ2-1 for the parts outside the CDR3, the full variable domain is KAGVTQTPRYLIKTRGQQVTLSCSPISGHRSVSWYQQTPGQGLQFLFEYFSETQRNKGNFPGRFSGRQFSNSRSEMNVSTLELGDSALYLCASRPWEGYNEQFFGPGTRLTVL.

Note on this clonotype: A read error may explain this, as a much larger clone is one base away. This sequence joins TRBV4-1 and TRBJ2-1, with a possible D match to TRBD2 (6 bases). CDR1 is MGHRA and CDR2 is YSYEKL in the germline V gene. CDR3 length: 16 amino acids. The CDR3 nucleotides are TGCGCCGGCAGCCAAGAGGGAGGTCGGCGCTACAATGAGCAGTTCTTC. It translates to CAGSQEGGRRYNEQFF.

Regarding this clonotype: Compared with germline, one end of the junction differs, possibly owing to a read error. The rearrangement uses TRBV15 and TRBJ1-6; D remains ambiguous. This CDR3 contains 14 residues. CDR1 is LNHNV, CDR2 YYDKDF, per germline (reference sequence). CDR3 nucleotide sequence: TGTACCACCAGCAGAGATGGCGGGGTCTCACCCCTCCACTTT. Translated: CTTSRDGGVSPLHF. Based on the CDR3 plus reference TRBV15 and TRBJ1-6, the full variable domain is DAMVIQNPRYQVTQFGKPVTLSCSQTLNHNVMYWYQQKSSQAPKLLFHYYDKDFNNEADTPDNFQSRRPNTSFCFLDIRSPGLGDTAMYLCTTSRDGGVSPLHFGNGTRLTVT.

The CDR3 loop reads CASRNGPGQGDTGELFF. DNA of the CDR3: TGCGCCAGCAGAAACGGACCGGGACAGGGAGACACCGGGGAGCTGTTTTTT. The V and J genes are TRBV4-3 and TRBJ2-2; 9 nucleotides agree with TRBD1. The V segment lost 6 bases and the J segment 3 bases; nucleotides outside the gene matches: 11. Per the germline V gene, CDR1 is LGHNA and CDR2 is YSLEER. CDR3 size: 17 residues.

There are a few counts of this clonotype. The V call is TRBV7-9, the J call TRBJ1-1; D is unresolved. V lost 5 bases to trimming and J lost 0 bases, with 10 bases between them. Germline V gene data show CDR1 as SEHNR and CDR2 as FQNEAQ (reference sequence). The CDR3 is 14 amino acids. The CDR3 DNA follows: TGTGCCAGCAGCCATCGCGACCTGAACACTGAAGCTTTCTTT. This gives the protein CASSHRDLNTEAFF.

V is TRBV12-3 or TRBV12-4 and J is TRBJ2-3; perhaps TRBD2 as D (7 bases). The CDR3 length is 16 residues. Trimming pared 6 bases from V and 2 bases from J, leaving 18 bases between. CDR3 coding DNA: TGTGCCAGCAGGAGGGGGGGCGGGCGAAACACAGATACGCAGTATTTT. This encodes CASRRGGGRNTDTQYF.

This clonotype was found a few times. This sequence joins TRBV20-1 and TRBJ2-1; 11 bases line up with TRBD1. The CDR3 has 14 residues. V was clipped by 3 bases and J by 7 bases; unmatched bases: 5. Germline CDR1 is DFQATT and CDR2 is SNEGSKA (reference sequence). The CDR3 is CSARGDRGLNEQFF. The DNA of the CDR3 is TGCAGTGCTAGGGGGGACAGGGGGTTGAATGAGCAGTTCTTC.

The J gene is TRBJ2-3, the V gene TRBV12-3 or TRBV12-4, with 11 bases identical to TRBD2. The CDR3 runs 17 residues. V shed 5 bases and J 4 bases; nucleotides not matched to a gene: 11. This CDR3 is CASSALTSGARADTQYF. The CDR3 bases are TGTGCCAGCAGTGCCCTGACTAGCGGGGCGCGCGCAGATACGCAGTATTTT.

This clonotype was observed at least ten times. The chain employs TRBV15 and TRBJ2-1, with TRBD2 identical over 7 bases. The CDR3 is made up of 16 amino acids. J lost 3 bases, V lost 5 bases, and 10 bases had no gene match. Per the germline V gene, CDR1 is LNHNV and CDR2 is YYDKDF (reference sequence). DNA of the CDR3: TGTGCCACCAGCGGCCGGGCTAGCGGACTCTACAATGAGCAGTTCTTC. Translation gives CATSGRASGLYNEQFF.